A selection of T cell receptor beta chains follows, all from one sample in a study of identical twins. Using its own MiXCR run on the 5' RACE reads, TCRdb lists one record per CDR3 protein. The profile shows around 1.7 million distinct CDR3 sequences, 25% to 35% of them singletons. What was sequenced was cord blood. Receptor source: a newborn girl in good health. The CDR3 runs from the conserved cysteine through the conserved F or W. Fields, in order: V gene, J gene, D gene, clone size, CDR3 DNA, CDR3 protein. A D gene is named only where the DNA matches it firmly. Size values are once, few and many counts, or a class for expanded clones, and some rows have none.

TRBV5-6	TRBJ2-3	NA	many	TGTGCCAGCAGCTTCGGCGGGGCCCGAGATACGCAGTATTTT	CASSFGGARDTQYF
TRBV27	TRBJ2-3	NA	NA	TGTGCCAGCAGTATCAGCGGATACACAGATACGCAGTATTTT	CASSISGYTDTQYF
TRBV3-1	TRBJ2-1	TRBD2	few	TGTGCCAGCAGCCAAGGCTGGACTAGCCATGAGCAGTTCTTC	CASSQGWTSHEQFF
TRBV7-2	TRBJ2-7	TRBD2	NA	TGTGCCAGCAGCTTATTTGGGACTAGCGGCTACGAGCAGTACTTC	CASSLFGTSGYEQYF
TRBV20-1	TRBJ1-1	TRBD1	few	TGCAGTGCTAGGGGGGACAGGCCACCACCTGAAGCTTTCTTT	CSARGDRPPPEAFF
TRBV27	TRBJ2-1	TRBD2	NA	TGTGCCAGCAGTCCAGCGGGGGGCCAGTACAATGAGCAGTTCTTC	CASSPAGGQYNEQFF
TRBV28	TRBJ1-4	NA	NA	TGTGCCAGCAGAAGATTCAGGGTTTCAACTAATGAAAAACTGTTTTTT	CASRRFRVSTNEKLFF
TRBV6-2/TRBV6-3	TRBJ1-5	NA	NA	TGTGCCATCTCGAACAGGGATGAGAATCAGCCCCAGCATTTT	CAISNRDENQPQHF
TRBV4-2	TRBJ2-3	TRBD2	few	TGTGCCAGCAGCCAAGATCGTAGCGGGAGCACAGATACGCAGTATTTT	CASSQDRSGSTDTQYF
TRBV20-1	TRBJ2-7	NA	NA	TGCAGTGCTAGGGCCCCCATCCCTGTTGTCGAGCAGTACTTC	CSARAPIPVVEQYF
TRBV4-1	TRBJ1-4	NA	NA	TGCGCCAGCAGCCGGGACCGTATCGAAAAACTGTTTTTT	CASSRDRIEKLFF
TRBV7-2	TRBJ2-7	NA	NA	TGTGCCAGCTCCCCGAGAGCGGACCTCTACGAGCAGTACTTC	CASSPRADLYEQYF
TRBV11-2	TRBJ2-7	TRBD2	many	TGTGCCAGCAGCGTCCTAGCGGGGGCCTACGAGCAGTACTTC	CASSVLAGAYEQYF
TRBV27	TRBJ2-3	TRBD1	many	TGTGCCAGCCGACAGGGATTCTCAGCAGATACGCAGTATTTT	CASRQGFSADTQYF
TRBV12-3/TRBV12-4	TRBJ2-7	TRBD1	NA	TGTGCCAGCAGGTGGAACCGACAGGGGGTCGACAATGAGCAGTACTTC	CASRWNRQGVDNEQYF
TRBV6-1	TRBJ2-1	NA	few	TGTGCCAGCAGTGACAAGCAGTTCTTC	CASSDKQFF
TRBV29-1	TRBJ1-1	NA	NA	TGCAGCGCAACTCGAAGCACAGGGAACACTGAAGCTTTCTTT	CSATRSTGNTEAFF
TRBV14	TRBJ2-7	NA	few	TGTGCCAGCAGCCAAGGACAGGATCGGGAGCAGTACTTC	CASSQGQDREQYF
TRBV6-1	TRBJ2-3	NA	NA	TGTGCCAGCACCTATGACAGGCGCACAGATACGCAGTATTTT	CASTYDRRTDTQYF
TRBV12-3/TRBV12-4	TRBJ1-1	TRBD1	few	TGTGCCAGCAGTTTCGTCGACAGGGGGGCTGAAGCTTTCTTT	CASSFVDRGAEAFF
TRBV5-1	TRBJ1-2	NA	NA	TGCGCCAGCAGCTTGATGGGGGTGGATGGCTACACCTTC	CASSLMGVDGYTF
TRBV12-3/TRBV12-4	TRBJ2-1	NA	NA	TGTGCCAGCGGAGGGGGCAGCAAGGAGCAGTTCTTC	CASGGGSKEQFF
TRBV27	TRBJ2-1	TRBD2	NA	TGTGCCAGACCCTGGGAGGGCCAAGAGACCCAGTTCTTC	CARPWEGQETQFF
TRBV7-2	TRBJ2-2	NA	NA	TGTGCCAGCAGCTTAGCGATGGGGACCGGGGAGCTGTTTTTT	CASSLAMGTGELFF
TRBV27	TRBJ1-5	NA	NA	TGTGCCAGCAGTCCCCACTGGACAGCGTATAGCAATCAGCCCCAGCATTTT	CASSPHWTAYSNQPQHF
TRBV5-1	TRBJ2-3	TRBD2	NA	TGCGCCAGCAGCATCCCGAGTAGCGGGGTTAGCACAGATACGCAGTATTTT	CASSIPSSGVSTDTQYF
TRBV21-1	TRBJ2-2	NA	NA	TGTGCCAGCAGCTGGGATGGGCGTGTCACCGGGGAGCTGTTTTTT	CASSWDGRVTGELFF
TRBV20-1	TRBJ2-7	NA	NA	TGCAGTGCTAGGACTAGTTCCCCCAATGAGCAGTACTTC	CSARTSSPNEQYF
TRBV20-1	TRBJ1-6	NA	NA	TGCAGTGCTGCCCCCGGGACGTCCGATTCACCCCTCCACTTT	CSAAPGTSDSPLHF
TRBV20-1	TRBJ2-1	NA	few	TGCAGTGCTAGAGATGACCAGCTTTCCTACAATGAGCAGTTCTTC	CSARDDQLSYNEQFF
TRBV11-2	TRBJ1-4	NA	NA	TGTGCCAGCAGCTTATCCGGAAGGGGGAATGAAAAACTGTTTTTT	CASSLSGRGNEKLFF
TRBV27	TRBJ2-7	NA	NA	TGTGCCAGCAGTTCACCCCTAGCGCGCCAGGGCCGCGAGCAGTACTTC	CASSSPLARQGREQYF
TRBV5-4	TRBJ1-1	NA	NA	TGTGCCAGCAGCCGAGGCATAGGGAGGGACACTGAAGCTTTCTTT	CASSRGIGRDTEAFF
TRBV5-1	TRBJ1-1	NA	NA	TGCGCCAGCCCCCGGGCCTTGAACACTGAAGCTTTCTTT	CASPRALNTEAFF
TRBV12-3/TRBV12-4	TRBJ2-5	NA	many	TGTGCCAGCAGTCCCCTACTAGCTATTCGAGAGACCCAGTACTTC	CASSPLLAIRETQYF
TRBV3-1	TRBJ2-1	TRBD2	few	TGTGCCAGCAGCCAAGAACGACTAGCGGGAGGTCTTGAGCAGTTCTTC	CASSQERLAGGLEQFF
TRBV11-2	TRBJ2-7	NA	NA	TGTGCCAGCAGCTTTTCCGACCTATTCGGTGGGGAAATGGAATCCTGCGAGCAGTACTTC	CASSFSDLFGGEMESCEQYF
TRBV6-6	TRBJ2-2	NA	NA	TGTGCCAGCAGTTACTCAGAGGGGGGAACGAACACCGGGGAGCTGTTTTTT	CASSYSEGGTNTGELFF
TRBV4-1	TRBJ2-3	NA	NA	TGCGCCAGCAGCCCCGGCGGGGCCAGGAAACCCAATACGCAGTATTTT	CASSPGGARKPNTQYF
TRBV9	TRBJ1-2	NA	few	TGTGCCAGCAGCCCGTCTTGGGACTATGGCTACACCTTC	CASSPSWDYGYTF
TRBV19	TRBJ2-1	NA	few	TGTGCCAGTAGTATAGATCACAGGGGGGGGAACTACAATGAGCAGTTCTTC	CASSIDHRGGNYNEQFF
TRBV12-3/TRBV12-4	TRBJ2-1	NA	NA	TGTGCCAGCAGTTCTGGGACAAGGGCTACTTGGCAGTTCTTC	CASSSGTRATWQFF
TRBV20-1	TRBJ2-1	NA	NA	TGCAGTGCTAAAAAGGCCAGCTCCTACAATGAGCAGTTCTTC	CSAKKASSYNEQFF
TRBV11-2	TRBJ2-5	NA	NA	TGTGCCAGCAGGCGAATGGAGACCCAGTACTTC	CASRRMETQYF
TRBV4-1	TRBJ1-5	TRBD1	few	TGCGCCAGCAGCCAACCGGGACAGGGGTTTCAGCCCCAGCATTTT	CASSQPGQGFQPQHF
TRBV13	TRBJ2-3	NA	few	TGTGCCAGCAGCTCCCTTCTGCGGCGTCAGGCGCAGTATTTT	CASSSLLRRQAQYF
TRBV20-1	TRBJ2-3	NA	NA	TGCAGTGCTGTACCGGGATCAAAGAGGGCAGATACGCAGTATTTT	CSAVPGSKRADTQYF
TRBV5-1	TRBJ2-5	NA	once	TGCGCCAGCAGCTTTAACAGCCTAGAGACCCAGTACTTC	CASSFNSLETQYF
TRBV3-1	TRBJ2-1	NA	NA	TGTGCCAGCAGCCAAGCCCTTTATAGATCGGGATATGAGCAGTTCTTC	CASSQALYRSGYEQFF
TRBV5-1	TRBJ1-1	TRBD1	few	TGCGCCAGCAGCTTCGGGACAGGGTACGACACTGAAGCTTTCTTT	CASSFGTGYDTEAFF
TRBV5-5	TRBJ1-2	NA	NA	TGTGCCAGCAGCAGAACGACCGAGAACTATGGCTACACCTTC	CASSRTTENYGYTF
TRBV27	TRBJ2-1	NA	few	TGTGCCAGCAGCTTCAATGGGGGCAATGAGCAGTTCTTC	CASSFNGGNEQFF
TRBV27	TRBJ1-1	NA	once	TGTGCCAGCAGTTTATTTGGGAGGGGAGGGTTGAACACTGAAGCTTTCTTT	CASSLFGRGGLNTEAFF
TRBV20-1	TRBJ1-2	NA	few	TGCAGTGCTAGAGGCCCAAGACAGGACTTTAACTATGGCTACACCTTC	CSARGPRQDFNYGYTF
TRBV27	TRBJ1-6	NA	NA	TGTGCCAGCAGCCTGGCCACCTCCGGGTCACCCCTCCACTTT	CASSLATSGSPLHF
TRBV7-2	TRBJ1-2	NA	few	TGTGCCAGCAGCTTTTTTCGGGACCATGTGGGGTACACCTTC	CASSFFRDHVGYTF
TRBV30	TRBJ2-3	TRBD2	NA	TGTGCCTGGAGTGGGGAGGGGAACACAGATACGCAGTATTTT	CAWSGEGNTDTQYF
TRBV27	TRBJ2-7	NA	NA	TGTGCCAGCAGTTTTGGCGGGTCCGCCTACGAGCTGTACTTC	CASSFGGSAYELYF
TRBV28	TRBJ2-2	NA	NA	TGTGCCAGCAGTTTGGGGGGCACCGAGGAGCTGTTTTTT	CASSLGGTEELFF